Included here is one T cell receptor (beta chain) sequence, with context. Its antigen is currently unknown. This sample was included in a study of T cell clonotyping in hematopoietic cell transplantation. Samples: about 28 days before transplant, then days 30, 100 and 180 after. This table comes from immunoSEQ multiplex PCR, and its TCRdb copy is limited to in-frame clones, with some not included. The repertoire holds about 6,000 clones, with around 82% as singletons. V lost 5 bases and J lost 1, with 8 bases in between. This CDR3 is built from 12 residues. The germline V gene has CDR1 SQVTM and CDR2 ANQGSEA. Regarding the study as a whole: After transplant, recipient diversity fell while pathologically expanded clonotypes grew through day 180. Cells were unsorted, so CD4 and CD8 contributions were not separated. Broader posttransplant TCR repertoire diversity was predicted by graft donor and pretransplant recipient Inverse Simpson Index values.

The material was peripheral blood mononuclear cells, obtained 180 days after allogeneic stem cell transplant. The origin of this receptor is a male patient aged 70-79 years who had an allogeneic stem cell transplant from an unrelated donor, so T cells may come from the graft donor. Some clones in this sample may be carry-over from other donors' samples. The chain recombines TRBV29-1 with TRBJ1-1; D is undetermined. The CDR3 region is CSVYTPNTEAFF. In DNA form, the CDR3 reads TGCAGCGTTTATACACCGAACACTGAAGCTTTCTTT.